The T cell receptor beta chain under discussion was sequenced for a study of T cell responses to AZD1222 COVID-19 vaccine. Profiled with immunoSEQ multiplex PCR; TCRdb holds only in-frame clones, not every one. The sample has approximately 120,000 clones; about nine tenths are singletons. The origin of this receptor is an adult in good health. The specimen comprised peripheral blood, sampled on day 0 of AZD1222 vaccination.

The CDR3 region has the DNA TGTGCCAGCAGCGGAGGACAGAGGGCTGGGGCCAACGTCCTGACTTTC. This encodes CASSGGQRAGANVLTF. V gene TRBV7-2 combines with J gene TRBJ2-6; a weak D match, TRBD1 (6 bases). The germline V gene has CDR1 SGHTA and CDR2 FQGNSA. The CDR3 length is 16 residues. Trimming cost V 5 bases and J 2 bases, with 13 bases left between them.